This T cell receptor (beta chain) was captured by sequencing in a study of cytomegalovirus exposure and HLA in healthy donors. Study results and caveats: Usually a TCR sequence was rare, but some public TCRs were found in many donors. In an earlier analysis, about 87% or about 30%: the productive usage of most TCR beta V segments.

13 Jbeta primers and 60 Vbeta primers were used for the PCR. The table came from immunoSEQ multiplex PCR; TCRdb's copy has only in-frame clones and leaves some out. The table shows roughly 98,000 clones, with 65% to 85% occurring only once. This clone was detected only a few times. Its target is unknown. Germline loops: CDR1 SGHTA, CDR2 FQGTGA. The CDR3 sequence is 12 residues long. V was trimmed by 5 bases and J by 7 bases, leaving 9 bases between them. The sequence was collected from a female donor in good health and CMV-seropositive. The V call is TRBV7-3, the J call TRBJ1-5; D not resolved. What was sequenced was PBMCs. The DNA for the CDR3 is TGTGCCAGCAGCCCACGACTCCAGCCCCAGCATTTT. This gives the protein CASSPRLQPQHF. Variable domain in full (rest from reference TRBV7-3 and TRBJ1-5): GAGVSQTPSNKVTEKGKYVELRCDPISGHTALYWYRQSLGQGPEFLIYFQGTGAADDSGLPNDRFFAVRPEGSVSTLKIQRTERGDSAVYLCASSPRLQPQHFGDGTRLSIL.